This entry is about one T cell receptor (beta chain). This sample was included in a study of T cells after yellow fever vaccination. Study-wide context: Fractions of low cell number were prepared using SMART-Seq v4 Ultra Low Input.

TCRdb recomputed calls from the 5' RACE reads with MiXCR, one row per CDR3 protein. The sample gives some 290,000 distinct CDR3 sequences, around 10% of which show up once; about 3% is in the top ten. The specimen comprised CD4+ T cells sorted from PBMCs, sampled 45 days after the yellow fever booster vaccination. This receptor was identified in a man younger than 35 who received the YFV17D yellow fever vaccine.

CDR3: CASSSRTSGGALGYNEQFF. CDR3 bases: TGTGCCAGCAGCTCCCGGACTAGCGGGGGGGCGTTGGGTTACAATGAGCAGTTCTTC. J is TRBJ2-1 and V is TRBV12-3 or TRBV12-4; 15 positions match TRBD2. CDR3 length: 19 residues. J gave up 4 bases and V 6 bases, and 13 bases lay outside the gene matches.